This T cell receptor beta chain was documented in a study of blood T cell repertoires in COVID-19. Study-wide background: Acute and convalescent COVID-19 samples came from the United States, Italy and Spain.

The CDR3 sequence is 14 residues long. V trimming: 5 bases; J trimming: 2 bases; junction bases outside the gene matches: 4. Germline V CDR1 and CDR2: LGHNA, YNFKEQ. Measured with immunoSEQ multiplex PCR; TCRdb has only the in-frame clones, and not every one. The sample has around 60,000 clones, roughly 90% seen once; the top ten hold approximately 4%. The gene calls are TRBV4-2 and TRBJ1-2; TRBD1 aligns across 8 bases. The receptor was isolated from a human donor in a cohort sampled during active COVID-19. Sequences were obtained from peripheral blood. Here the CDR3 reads CASSSGQANYGYTF. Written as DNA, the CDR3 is TGTGCCAGCAGCTCGGGACAGGCCAACTATGGCTACACCTTC.